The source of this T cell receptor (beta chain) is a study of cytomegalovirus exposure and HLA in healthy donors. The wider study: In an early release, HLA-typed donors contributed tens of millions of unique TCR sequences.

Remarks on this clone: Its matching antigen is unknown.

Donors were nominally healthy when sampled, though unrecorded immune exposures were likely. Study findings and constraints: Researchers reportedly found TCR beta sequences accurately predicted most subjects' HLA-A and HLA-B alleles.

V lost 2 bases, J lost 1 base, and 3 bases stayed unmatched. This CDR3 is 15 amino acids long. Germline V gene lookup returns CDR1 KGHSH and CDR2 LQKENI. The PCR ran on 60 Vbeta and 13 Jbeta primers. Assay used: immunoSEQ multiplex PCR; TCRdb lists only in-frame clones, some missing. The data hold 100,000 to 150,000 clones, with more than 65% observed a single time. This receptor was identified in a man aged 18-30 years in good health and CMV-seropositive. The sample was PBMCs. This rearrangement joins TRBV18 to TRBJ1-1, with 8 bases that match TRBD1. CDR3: CASSPEGTGNTEAFF. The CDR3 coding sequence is TGTGCCAGCTCACCAGAAGGGACAGGGAACACTGAAGCTTTCTTT.